The 21 T cell receptor beta chains listed next were all sequenced from one sample in a study of T-cell reconstitution after alpha-beta-depleted transplantation in children. Library preparation (for TCRbeta) was performed with unique molecular identifiers. MiXCR was run by TCRdb on the PCR reads, yielding one entry per CDR3 protein. The data contain about 580,000 distinct CDR3 sequences, roughly 23% of them singletons. The sample in question was PBMCs, mostly from graft donor cells, obtained 360 days after TCRalphabeta/CD19-depleted stem cell transplant. The receptors come from a boy younger than two who had a stem cell transplant for acute myeloid leukemia, so the T cells may come from the graft donor.

Many counts were recorded for this clonotype. The chain carries TRBV20-1 and TRBJ2-7; TRBD1 agrees at 8 bases. Germline lookup yields CDR1 DFQATT and CDR2 SNEGSKA (reference sequence). The CDR3 loop spans 13 amino acids. The CDR3 sequence is CGITGGSSYEQYV. The CDR3, as DNA: TGCGGAATAACAGGGGGTAGTTCCTACGAGCAGTACGTC.

This clonotype showed up just a few times. The genes are TRBV20-1 and TRBJ2-5; no definite D call. CDR1 and CDR2 from the germline V gene are DFQATT and SNEGSKA (reference sequence). Trimming cost V 3 bases and J 5 bases, with 10 bases left between them. This CDR3 spans 12 amino acids. CDR3 sequence (DNA): TGCAGTGCTAGGTTGGTGAGGGAGACCCAGTACTTC. Translating gives CSARLVRETQYF.

The sample holds a few counts of this clonotype. The chain employs TRBV28 and TRBJ2-5; D is uncertain. Germline V CDR1 and CDR2: MDHEN, SYDVKM. V lost 8 bases and J 2 bases, leaving 3 bases between the germline ends. The CDR3 totals 10 residues. CDR3 loop: CASQQETQYF. CDR3 bases: TGTGCCAGCCAACAAGAGACCCAGTACTTC.

This clonotype was observed a handful of times. The genes are TRBV28 and TRBJ1-5; tentative D call: TRBD1 (5 bases). Germline values: CDR1 MDHEN, CDR2 SYDVKM. This CDR3 has 15 amino acids. V was clipped by 6 bases and J by 4 bases, with 16 bases between them. The CDR3 spells CASSWWAGQNQPQHF. The DNA for the CDR3 is TGTGCCAGCAGCTGGTGGGCAGGGCAAAATCAGCCCCAGCATTTT.

This clonotype was seen many times. This chain uses TRBV5-1 with TRBJ1-1, with unresolved D. In germline, CDR1 is SGHRS, CDR2 YFSETQ. V was shortened by 4 bases and J by 1 base, with 17 bases between the two germline ends. The CDR3 is 16 amino acids. The CDR3 reads CASSPIGVLPNTEAFF. The CDR3 coding sequence is TGCGCCAGCAGCCCCATTGGTGTCCTACCGAACACTGAAGCTTTCTTT.

This clonotype was counted a few times. CDR3 sequence: CSVAGTGDQPQHF. CDR3 DNA: TGCAGCGTTGCGGGGACAGGGGATCAGCCCCAGCATTTT. The rearrangement links TRBV29-1 to TRBJ1-5; 10 bases line up with TRBD1. The V gene's germline CDR1 is SQVTM and CDR2 ANQGSEA. V lost 4 bases to trimming and J lost 5 bases; unmatched junction nucleotides: 2. The CDR3 loop spans 13 amino acids.

This chain links TRBV20-1 with TRBJ1-1; 8 bases line up with TRBD1. J gave up 12 bases and V 5 bases, and 11 bases lay outside the gene matches. The length of the CDR3 is 12 residues. Per germline, CDR1 DFQATT and CDR2 SNEGSKA (reference sequence). CDR3 loop: CSADGQGALSFF. CDR3 in DNA: TGCAGTGCTGACGGACAGGGCGCCCTATCTTTCTTT.

On this clonotype: This may be a read error: a much more frequent sequence differs by one nucleotide. The V call is TRBV5-1, the J call TRBJ2-5; the D is unclear. Trimming took off 2 bases at V and 2 bases at J, with 7 bases between the two ends. Per the germline V gene, CDR1 is SGHRS and CDR2 is YFSETQ. The CDR3 runs to 13 residues. The CDR3 DNA reads TGCGCCAGCAGCTTCGCGAAGCAAGAGACCCAGTACTTC. Amino acid sequence: CASSFAKQETQYF.

Only a few counts were recorded for this clonotype. The V gene is TRBV6-5, the J gene TRBJ2-5; D is possibly TRBD1 or TRBD2 (5 bases each). The germline V gene has CDR1 MNHEY and CDR2 SVGAGI. Trimming pared 2 bases from V and 5 bases from J, leaving 12 bases between. The CDR3 is made up of 14 amino acids. The CDR3 region has the DNA TGTGCCAGCAGTTACGGCCCTGAGGGGGAGACCCAGTACTTC. Translated, it gives CASSYGPEGETQYF.

This clonotype turned up a few times. V gene TRBV20-1 combines with J gene TRBJ2-4, with TRBD1 as a possible D gene (6 bases). CDR1 and CDR2 from the germline V gene are DFQATT and SNEGSKA (reference sequence). The CDR3 contains 15 residues. V was trimmed by 2 bases and J by 4 bases, leaving 15 bases between them. Here the CDR3 reads CSARNSRTVKNIQYF. The CDR3 coding sequence is TGCAGTGCTAGAAACTCCCGGACAGTTAAAAACATTCAGTACTTC.

The CDR3 spells CASSFHGGAPGEQYF. The CDR3 DNA reads TGTGCCAGCAGCTTTCATGGCGGGGCCCCCGGGGAGCAGTACTTC. This sequence joins TRBV7-2 and TRBJ2-7; TRBD2 might be the D (6 bases). V lost 3 bases and J 7 bases, leaving 19 bases between the germline ends. The germline gives CDR1 SGHTA, CDR2 FQGNSA. There are 15 residues in the CDR3.

Written as DNA, the CDR3 is TGCAGTGCTAGAGATCCTTGGGGCGTTACCAAAAACATTCAGTACTTC. It codes for CSARDPWGVTKNIQYF. This chain uses TRBV20-1 with TRBJ2-4; perhaps TRBD1 as D (5 bases). Trimming pared 0 bases from V and 2 bases from J, leaving 14 bases between. Germline V gene sequence: CDR1 DFQATT, CDR2 SNEGSKA (reference sequence). The CDR3 covers 16 residues.

This clonotype was counted at least ten times. Here the CDR3 DNA reads TGTGCCAGCAGTTCAGGCGGTGGGCCGGCGGGTCAGCCCCAGCATTTT. Its protein product is CASSSGGGPAGQPQHF. The chain joins TRBV28 to TRBJ1-5; no definite D call. Trimming shortened V by 4 bases and J by 6 bases, and 19 bases separated the two germline ends. Per the germline V gene, CDR1 is MDHEN and CDR2 is SYDVKM. The CDR3 covers 16 residues.

The chain has TRBV20-1 and TRBJ1-3; D is unresolved. The V and J ends lost 5 bases and 6 bases respectively, with 8 bases between them. Germline-derived CDR1 and CDR2 are DFQATT and SNEGSKA (reference sequence). The length of the CDR3 is 11 residues. The CDR3 loop is CSAFKKNTIYF. The DNA of the CDR3 is TGCAGTGCTTTTAAGAAAAACACCATATATTTT.

The chain is built from TRBV7-6 and TRBJ2-5; D not resolved. V gave up 0 bases and J gave up 2 bases, with 4 bases separating them. Per the germline V gene, CDR1 is SGHVS and CDR2 is FNYEAQ. CDR3 length equals 13 residues. The CDR3, as DNA: TGTGCCAGCAGCTTAGCGCAGCAAGAGACCCAGTACTTC. This gives the protein CASSLAQQETQYF.

This clonotype was counted a single time. V is TRBV4-2 and J is TRBJ1-4; 8 nucleotides line up with TRBD1. V dropped 1 base and J dropped 11; count of bases not matched to a gene: 9. Germline V gives CDR1 LGHNA, CDR2 YNFKEQ. This CDR3 spans 15 amino acids. CDR3 sequence reads: CASSQGGQGALKLFF. In DNA, the CDR3 is TGTGCCAGCAGCCAAGGAGGTCAGGGGGCCCTGAAACTGTTTTTT.

This clonotype came up a few times. The chain uses TRBV20-1 and TRBJ2-5; a weak D match, TRBD1 (5 bases). Per the germline V gene, CDR1 is DFQATT and CDR2 is SNEGSKA (reference sequence). Trimming took off 6 bases at V and 1 base at J, with 12 bases between the two ends. The CDR3 is made up of 13 amino acids. This CDR3 is CSALTQVQETQYF. CDR3 nucleotide sequence: TGCAGTGCCCTGACACAGGTCCAAGAGACCCAGTACTTC.

The V gene is TRBV14, the J gene TRBJ2-1; a weak D match, TRBD2 (6 bases). The CDR3 is 15 amino acids. CDR1 and CDR2 from the germline V gene are SGHDN and FVKESK. Deletions cut 0 bases from V and 7 bases from J, with 13 bases between. The CDR3, as DNA: TGTGCCAGCAGCCAAGATAGGGGACTCATTAATGAGCAGTTCTTC. This translates into CASSQDRGLINEQFF.

This clonotype was counted many times. The gene calls are TRBV7-2 and TRBJ2-1; D gene unclear. Per germline, CDR1 SGHTA and CDR2 FQGNSA. Trimming cost V 1 base and J 2 bases, with 9 bases left between them. This CDR3 region has 15 residues. This CDR3 reads CASSLVARPYNEQFF. The CDR3 DNA follows: TGTGCCAGCAGCTTAGTAGCTAGACCCTACAATGAGCAGTTCTTC.

This clonotype was seen a handful of times. The chain links TRBV6-2 or TRBV6-3 to TRBJ2-7; D is uncertain. Trimming removed 6 bases at V and 3 bases at J, with 12 bases between. The CDR3 is 13 residues long. Germline CDR1 reads MNHEY; CDR2 reads SVGEGT. This chain's CDR3 is CASSQQSYYEQYV. In DNA form, the CDR3 reads TGTGCCAGCAGCCAACAGAGTTACTACGAGCAGTACGTC.

This clonotype was recorded at least ten times. This chain uses TRBV11-2 with TRBJ2-2; a weak D match, TRBD2 (6 bases). With 5 bases removed from V and 5 bases from J, the gap between germline ends came to 12 bases. Germline V gene sequence: CDR1 SGHAT, CDR2 FQNNGV. This CDR3 has 14 residues. The CDR3 DNA reads TGTGCCAGCAGCGGGGCTAGCGCTACCGGGGAGCTGTTTTTT. This sequence encodes CASSGASATGELFF.